The next 18 T cell receptor beta chains were all read from a single sample in a study of CD8 T cells in cerebrospinal fluid in Alzheimer's disease. TCRdb processed the 10x single-cell sequencing reads again and assigns one entry to each CDR3 protein, with no DNA. The sample includes some 1,000 distinct CDR3 sequences. Sequenced material: cerebrospinal fluid. The origin of the receptors is a human donor in good health.

By frequency, this clonotype is large. The chain uses TRBV11-2 and TRBJ2-3; there is no DNA to check the TCRdb D call of TRBD1. The length of the CDR3 is 15 residues. Germline V gives CDR1 SGHAT, CDR2 FQNNGV. The CDR3 loop reads CASSYTGGGTDTQYF.

This clonotype is labeled large (0.1 to 1%) based on frequency. CDR3: CAWMSRDRLNYEQYF. The chain carries TRBV30 and TRBJ2-7. Per the germline V gene, CDR1 is GTSNPN and CDR2 is SVGIG (reference sequence). The CDR3 covers 15 residues.

Frequency places this clonotype as medium-sized. V and J are TRBV6-2 or TRBV6-3 and TRBJ2-1. The CDR3 sequence is 15 residues long. Germline V gives CDR1 MNHEY, CDR2 SVGEGT. CDR3 protein: CASSLRESSYNEQFF.

This clonotype is deemed medium-sized by its frequency. V usage is TRBV27 and J usage is TRBJ2-1; TCRdb indicates TRBD2, and absent DNA this call remains unverified. Germline V gives CDR1 MNHEY, CDR2 SMNVEV (reference sequence). The CDR3 covers 15 residues. The CDR3 protein is CASSLGLAGLDEQFF.

By frequency, this clonotype is large. The chain is built from TRBV3-1 and TRBJ2-3; absent DNA, TCRdb's TRBD1 call cannot be checked. Germline-derived CDR1 and CDR2 are LGHDT and YNNKEL (reference sequence). CDR3 length: 15 amino acids. CDR3 in amino acids: CASSLSEGQTDTQYF.

This clonotype counts as medium-sized by frequency. The chain uses TRBV3-1 and TRBJ2-3. The CDR3 has 13 amino acids. CDR1 LGHDT and CDR2 YNNKEL come from the germline V gene (reference sequence). CDR3: CASSQGTQDTQYF.

By frequency, this clonotype is medium-sized. The rearrangement joins TRBV19 to TRBJ2-7. Germline CDR1 reads LNHDA; CDR2 reads SQIVND (reference sequence). The CDR3 consists of 12 residues. The CDR3 loop reads CASSVGSYEQYF.

This clonotype is called medium-sized based on its frequency. The chain carries TRBV7-2 and TRBJ2-7; TCRdb selects TRBD1, and the lack of DNA leaves this call unchecked. Germline values: CDR1 SGHTA, CDR2 FQGNSA. CDR3 size: 16 residues. CDR3 region: CASSLVGGRVFYEQYF.

This clonotype registers large by frequency. The chain couples TRBV7-9 to TRBJ2-1; with no DNA, the TCRdb D assignment of TRBD2 cannot be verified. CDR3 size: 14 residues. The germline V gene has CDR1 SEHNR and CDR2 FQNEAQ (reference sequence). The CDR3 reads CASSSMTSYNEQFF.

This clonotype counts as medium-sized by frequency. This chain joins TRBV5-8 and TRBJ2-7; lacking DNA, the TRBD1 call made by TCRdb goes unchecked. CDR1 is SGHTS and CDR2 is YDEGEE in the germline V gene. This CDR3 has 15 amino acids. The CDR3 here is CASSLAGTGSSEQYF. The complete variable domain, with remaining parts taken from reference TRBV5-8 and TRBJ2-7, reads EAGVTQSPTHLIKTRGQQATLRCSPISGHTSVYWYQQALGLGLQFLLWYDEGEERNRGNFPPRFSGRQFPNYSSELNVNALELEDSALYLCASSLAGTGSSEQYFGPGTRLTVT.

This clonotype shows up as medium-sized by frequency. This chain connects TRBV11-2 to TRBJ2-2; the TRBD2 assignment by TCRdb is unverifiable without DNA. The CDR3 is 13 amino acids. CDR1 is SGHAT, CDR2 FQNNGV, per germline. The CDR3: CATLVPRGGELFF.

In terms of frequency, this clonotype is medium-sized. The J gene is TRBJ2-7, the V gene TRBV5-1. Germline V gene lookup returns CDR1 SGHRS and CDR2 YFSETQ. This CDR3 is built from 14 residues. The chain's CDR3 is CASSLPASSYEQYF.

Considering frequency, this clonotype is medium-sized. V is TRBV20-1 and J is TRBJ1-6; TCRdb's D call, TRBD1, is unchecked because there is no DNA. This CDR3 comprises 16 residues. From germline, CDR1 is DFQATT and CDR2 SNEGSKA (reference sequence). The CDR3 here is CSARGTGDGVNSPLHF.

According to its frequency, this clonotype is medium-sized. The chain recombines TRBV7-9 with TRBJ2-2; the TCRdb call, TRBD1, lacks DNA for checking. Germline CDR1 and CDR2: SEHNR and FQNEAQ (reference sequence). The CDR3 covers 13 residues. This chain's CDR3 is CASSRSGAGELFF. The complete variable domain, with remaining parts taken from reference TRBV7-9 and TRBJ2-2, reads DTGVSQNPRHKITKRGQNVTFRCDPISEHNRLYWYRQTLGQGPEFLTYFQNEAQLEKSRLLSDRFSAERPKGSFSTLEIQRTEQGDSAMYLCASSRSGAGELFFGEGSRLTVL.

This clonotype shows up as medium-sized by frequency. This chain links TRBV5-6 with TRBJ2-7; no DNA is available, so the TRBD2 call from TCRdb remains unchecked. The CDR3 contains 13 residues. Germline CDR1 reads SGHDT; CDR2 reads YYEEEE. This CDR3 is CASSLGTSGEQYF.

According to its frequency, this clonotype is large (0.1 to 1%). V and J are TRBV7-9 and TRBJ1-5. The CDR3 has 15 amino acids. In germline, CDR1 is SEHNR, CDR2 FQNEAQ (reference sequence). The chain's CDR3 is CASSLLLPLNQPQHF.

This clonotype counts as medium-sized by frequency. V gene TRBV15 combines with J gene TRBJ2-7. The CDR3 consists of 13 residues. Germline CDR1 and CDR2: LNHNV and YYDKDF (reference sequence). The CDR3 here is CATSRGSGFEQYF.

This clonotype is deemed large by its frequency. The CDR3 here is CSVAQAANSPLHF. J is TRBJ1-6 and V is TRBV29-1. This CDR3 is 13 amino acids long. Germline V gene lookup returns CDR1 SQVTM and CDR2 ANQGSEA.